This TCR beta chain was observed in a study of cytomegalovirus exposure and HLA in healthy donors. The PCR was carried out with 60 Vbeta primers and 13 Jbeta primers. The assay was immunoSEQ multiplex PCR, and TCRdb's table has in-frame clones only and misses some. The sample comprises roughly 110,000 clones, around 82% of which are singletons, and about 5.4% rests with the top ten. Whole-study results and caveats: What a later analysis showed was that several of the most significant clusters appeared linked to common viral pathogens. Analysis was carried out at a later point, and it linked a missense DCLRE1C variant to TCR beta V- and J-gene trimming. Later work found most CMV-associated TCR beta chains apparently HLA-restricted. Indistinguishability led to the exclusion of some V segments, TRBV6-2 and TRBV6-3 included.

There are 13 residues in the CDR3. Trimming took 10 bases from V and 1 from J; bases not matched to a gene: 5. The germline V gene encodes CDR1 MNHNY and CDR2 SVGAGI (reference sequence). With respect to this clone: Its antigen is unidentified.

The sequenced material came from PBMCs. The chain couples TRBV6-6 to TRBJ2-3, with 7 bases aligning to TRBD1. The clonotype originates from a woman aged 25 to 39 in good health and CMV-seropositive. The CDR3: CATAGTGTDTQYF. The CDR3 nucleotides are TGTGCCACCGCCGGGACAGGCACAGATACGCAGTATTTT.